These T cell receptor beta chains were read from a single sample in a study of siplizumab effects on memory and regulatory T cells. Data came from immunoSEQ multiplex PCR; TCRdb stores just in-frame clones and leaves some out. Found here are approximately 92,000 clones, roughly 94% of them singletons; the top ten hold approximately 1.4%. What was sequenced was non-Treg CD4+ T cells sorted from blood. These TCRs come from a human donor in good health. The conserved cysteine and the conserved F or W are not part of the CDR3 here.

v_call cdr3_aa
TRBV27 ASRLLGRAEAF
TRBV19 ASSIGWVTKNEQF
TRBV28 AIRGQGSTEAF
TRBV9 ASSVGTVRTGELF
TRBV11-2 ASSLLDSQTYNEQF
TRBV2 ASRKPRGGERPYEQY
TRBV11-1 ASSLVVGGLSGANVLT
TRBV5-1 ASSAGGPYNEQF
TRBV18 ASSPLQGSDEKLF
TRBV30 AWSWPGLAHSGANVLT
TRBV7-9 ASSFQAGRTNYGYT
TRBV7-6 ASSLVRFEQF
TRBV4-2 ASSQETGLSGDTQY
TRBV30 AWSVKNTQY
TRBV7-8 ASSSTVFDNQPQH
TRBV7-9 ASSTNRGASGRADEQY
TRBV28 ASSPPSRGNQPQH
TRBV27 ASSLTNPGRSYGYT
TRBV7-3 ASSLKRTSVYNEQF
TRBV7-9 ASSRDSGRSQPQH
TRBV5-4 ASSFYHYNEQF
TRBV11-2 ASRLGTSGSRNEQF
TRBV5-1 ASSLVVGPAGKDTQY
TRBV6-1 ASSEYPAADQPQH
TRBV28 ASSSKRETLYNEQF
TRBV7-9 ASSLAPRRQGARNEQF
TRBV28 ASSLTGQVREQY
TRBV5-6 ASSRGFNQPQH
TRBV6-6 ASSYSGVNSPLH
TRBV18 ASSTKNTEAF
TRBV5-1 ASSLEADLLGNTIY
TRBV7-6 ASSLLPGVSANEQF
TRBV6-4 ASRLGGGNQPQH
TRBV28 ASGRGTTGNEQF
TRBV2 ASKPGQGVYEQY
TRBV7-2 ASSLIRDRGYEQY
TRBV19 ATLNRLAGSYTGELF
TRBV7-6 ASSLVGRSPIDEQF
TRBV5-4 ASRGTGTVNEQF
TRBV11-2 ASSSLARATGELF
TRBV5-6 ASSFYSGTGVYEQY
TRBV27 ASSSPGGLNEKLF
TRBV19 ASSSHANTQY
TRBV10-1 ASSESRGRGEQY
TRBV15 ATGVRTSGAGNEQF
TRBV7-3 ASSRVSTSYNEQF
TRBV30 AWSVRGERGAF
TRBV7-9 ASSFFREHNEQF
TRBV5-1 ASSLALADGNTIY
TRBV9 ASSYSRGSTGNTIY
TRBV18 ASSPPVQLHYEQY
TRBV19 ASSSPGGADTGELF
TRBV7-9 ASSFPGVDGGELF